Reported below is one T cell receptor beta chain. Its cognate antigen is unknown. The record originates from a study of cytomegalovirus exposure and HLA in healthy donors. Study outcomes and limitations: A previous analysis found most TCR beta V segments productive roughly 87% or roughly 30% of the time. CMV serostatus was the only recorded immune exposure for donors.

Researchers ran the PCR with 60 Vbeta and 13 Jbeta primers. The assay was immunoSEQ multiplex PCR, and TCRdb's table has in-frame clones only and misses some. The top ten clones hold 10% of a sample with about 94,000 clones, roughly 77% of them seen once. Germline V gene lookup returns CDR1 DFQATT and CDR2 SNEGSKA (reference sequence). This CDR3 region has 11 residues. V lost 1 base to trimming and J lost 7 bases, with 7 bases between them. The sequencing input was PBMCs. The receptor was derived from a human donor in good health. The genes are TRBV20-1 and TRBJ1-2; D may be TRBD1 (5 bases). CDR3: CSARVRGGYTF. The CDR3 bases are TGCAGTGCTAGAGTAAGGGGTGGCTACACCTTC.